These T cell receptor beta chains were read from a single sample in a study of T cell responses to AZD1222 COVID-19 vaccine. This table comes from immunoSEQ multiplex PCR, and its TCRdb copy is limited to in-frame clones, with some not included. The profile shows roughly 190,000 clones, about 92% of them singletons. Sample: peripheral blood, taken 28 days after the second dose of the MenACWY control vaccine. Receptor source: an adult who received the MenACWY meningococcal vaccine as a control. The CDR3 runs from the conserved cysteine through the conserved F or W. The order of the fields is D gene, clone size, CDR3 length, V gene, J gene, CDR3 protein, CDR3 DNA. A D gene is named only where the DNA matches it firmly. Rows give clone size only sometimes, using once, few, many, or a class for an expanded clone.

d_gene: -; abundance: -; len: 12; v_gene: TRBV29-1; j_gene: TRBJ1-2; CDR3aa: CSVEMGTGGYTF; CDR3nt: TGCAGCGTTGAAATGGGGACTGGGGGCTACACCTTC
d_gene: -; abundance: once; len: 13; v_gene: TRBV7-2; j_gene: TRBJ1-1; CDR3aa: CASSLVGAFPAFF; CDR3nt: TGTGCCAGCAGCTTAGTTGGGGCGTTTCCAGCTTTCTTT
d_gene: -; abundance: -; len: 13; v_gene: TRBV3-1/TRBV3-2; j_gene: TRBJ2-1; CDR3aa: CASSQVLGGEQFF; CDR3nt: TGTGCCAGCAGCCAAGTCCTGGGCGGTGAGCAGTTCTTC
d_gene: -; abundance: -; len: 13; v_gene: TRBV19; j_gene: TRBJ1-5; CDR3aa: CASSHREGQPQHF; CDR3nt: TGTGCCAGTAGTCACCGGGAAGGTCAGCCCCAGCATTTT
d_gene: -; abundance: -; len: 15; v_gene: TRBV6-5; j_gene: TRBJ2-2; CDR3aa: CASRGLLGDTGELFF; CDR3nt: TGTGCCAGCAGGGGGCTTTTGGGGGACACCGGGGAGCTGTTTTTT
d_gene: TRBD1; abundance: -; len: 16; v_gene: TRBV5-5; j_gene: TRBJ1-1; CDR3aa: CASSLETGGGRTEAFF; CDR3nt: TGTGCCAGCAGCTTGGAAACAGGGGGAGGTCGAACTGAAGCTTTCTTT
d_gene: TRBD1; abundance: -; len: 13; v_gene: TRBV20-1; j_gene: TRBJ2-7; CDR3aa: CSASRDRTYEQYF; CDR3nt: TGCAGTGCTAGTAGGGACAGGACCTACGAGCAGTACTTC
d_gene: TRBD1; abundance: -; len: 15; v_gene: TRBV7-9; j_gene: TRBJ1-4; CDR3aa: CASSRAGTGNEKLFF; CDR3nt: TGTGCCAGCAGCCGGGCCGGGACAGGGAATGAAAAACTGTTTTTT
d_gene: -; abundance: -; len: 13; v_gene: TRBV14; j_gene: TRBJ1-1; CDR3aa: CASSQSRQDGAFF; CDR3nt: TGTGCCAGCAGCCAATCTCGACAGGATGGAGCTTTCTTT
d_gene: -; abundance: -; len: 14; v_gene: TRBV4-3; j_gene: TRBJ1-5; CDR3aa: CASSSREGNQPQHF; CDR3nt: TGCGCCAGCAGCTCCCGGGAGGGAAATCAGCCCCAGCATTTT
d_gene: -; abundance: -; len: 15; v_gene: TRBV6-1; j_gene: TRBJ1-5; CDR3aa: CASSEWEGVNQPQHF; CDR3nt: TGTGCCAGCAGTGAATGGGAAGGGGTGAATCAGCCCCAGCATTTT
d_gene: -; abundance: once; len: 14; v_gene: TRBV5-1; j_gene: TRBJ2-5; CDR3aa: CASSLAGASAAQYF; CDR3nt: TGCGCCAGCAGCTTGGCGGGGGCCTCCGCGGCCCAGTACTTC
d_gene: -; abundance: few; len: 12; v_gene: TRBV19; j_gene: TRBJ1-2; CDR3aa: CASSISVYGYTF; CDR3nt: TGTGCCAGTAGTATTTCCGTCTATGGCTACACCTTC
d_gene: -; abundance: -; len: 13; v_gene: TRBV6-4; j_gene: TRBJ2-2; CDR3aa: CASSGRVSGELFF; CDR3nt: TGTGCCAGCAGTGGCAGGGTGTCCGGGGAGCTGTTTTTT
d_gene: -; abundance: -; len: 13; v_gene: TRBV9; j_gene: TRBJ2-2; CDR3aa: CASSLTWTGELFF; CDR3nt: TGTGCCAGCAGCTTAACGTGGACCGGGGAGCTGTTTTTT
d_gene: TRBD2; abundance: -; len: 16; v_gene: TRBV19; j_gene: TRBJ2-1; CDR3aa: CASSIWSGLASGEQFF; CDR3nt: TGTGCCAGTAGTATTTGGTCGGGACTAGCAAGTGGTGAGCAGTTCTTC
d_gene: -; abundance: -; len: 13; v_gene: TRBV19; j_gene: TRBJ2-7; CDR3aa: CASSLNSGYEQYF; CDR3nt: TGTGCCAGTAGTCTTAATTCGGGCTACGAGCAGTACTTC
d_gene: -; abundance: -; len: 17; v_gene: TRBV7-3; j_gene: TRBJ2-2; CDR3aa: CASSLLPSHPNTGELFF; CDR3nt: TGTGCCAGCAGCTTATTACCGTCTCACCCGAACACCGGGGAGCTGTTTTTT
d_gene: TRBD2; abundance: once; len: 14; v_gene: TRBV7-8; j_gene: TRBJ2-7; CDR3aa: CASSLRLAPYEQYF; CDR3nt: TGTGCCAGCAGCTTGCGACTAGCTCCCTACGAGCAGTACTTC
d_gene: TRBD2; abundance: -; len: 14; v_gene: TRBV10-3; j_gene: TRBJ2-2; CDR3aa: CAISEREGTGELFF; CDR3nt: TGTGCCATCAGTGAGCGGGAGGGCACCGGGGAGCTGTTTTTT
d_gene: TRBD1; abundance: -; len: 17; v_gene: TRBV19; j_gene: TRBJ1-2; CDR3aa: CASSLTGTDQLGDGYTF; CDR3nt: TGTGCCAGTAGTCTGACTGGGACAGATCAACTTGGGGATGGCTACACCTTC
d_gene: -; abundance: -; len: 20; v_gene: TRBV21-1; j_gene: TRBJ1-1; CDR3aa: CASSPRDRGSGVYPYTEAFF; CDR3nt: TGTGCCAGCAGCCCCCGGGACAGGGGAAGTGGGGTCTATCCCTACACTGAAGCTTTCTTT
d_gene: -; abundance: -; len: 14; v_gene: TRBV19; j_gene: TRBJ1-4; CDR3aa: CASSTGRPNEKLFF; CDR3nt: TGTGCCAGTAGTACAGGACGTCCGAATGAAAAACTGTTTTTT
d_gene: -; abundance: once; len: 15; v_gene: TRBV6-5; j_gene: TRBJ1-5; CDR3aa: CASSPNTISNQPQHF; CDR3nt: TGTGCCAGCAGCCCCAACACCATCAGCAATCAGCCCCAGCATTTT
d_gene: TRBD2; abundance: -; len: 12; v_gene: TRBV27; j_gene: TRBJ2-1; CDR3aa: CASSLGTSEEFF; CDR3nt: TGTGCCAGCAGTTTAGGGACTAGCGAAGAGTTCTTC
d_gene: TRBD1; abundance: -; len: 11; v_gene: TRBV3-1/TRBV3-2; j_gene: TRBJ1-2; CDR3aa: CASHRGHEMTF; CDR3nt: TGTGCCAGTCACAGGGGCCATGAAATGACCTTC
d_gene: TRBD2; abundance: -; len: 16; v_gene: TRBV9; j_gene: TRBJ2-2; CDR3aa: CASSVAREGPIGELFF; CDR3nt: TGTGCCAGCAGCGTAGCTCGGGAGGGCCCCATCGGGGAGCTGTTTTTT
d_gene: -; abundance: -; len: 13; v_gene: TRBV27; j_gene: TRBJ1-2; CDR3aa: CASSPGARYGYTF; CDR3nt: TGTGCCAGCAGTCCCGGCGCCAGGTATGGCTACACCTTC
d_gene: -; abundance: -; len: 12; v_gene: TRBV12-3/TRBV12-4; j_gene: TRBJ2-7; CDR3aa: CASSRELAEQYF; CDR3nt: TGTGCCAGCAGCAGGGAATTGGCCGAGCAGTACTTC
d_gene: TRBD1; abundance: -; len: 13; v_gene: TRBV12-3/TRBV12-4; j_gene: TRBJ1-5; CDR3aa: CASTRTGYQPQHF; CDR3nt: TGTGCCAGCACTCGGACAGGATATCAGCCCCAGCATTTT
d_gene: -; abundance: -; len: 12; v_gene: TRBV28; j_gene: TRBJ1-2; CDR3aa: CASRGDLPGYTF; CDR3nt: TGTGCCAGCCGTGGGGACTTGCCTGGCTACACCTTC
d_gene: -; abundance: -; len: 12; v_gene: TRBV15; j_gene: TRBJ1-1; CDR3aa: CATSTTFAEAFF; CDR3nt: TGTGCCACCAGCACTACCTTCGCTGAAGCTTTCTTT
d_gene: TRBD1; abundance: -; len: 14; v_gene: TRBV19; j_gene: TRBJ2-7; CDR3aa: CASSLRDRVSEQYF; CDR3nt: TGTGCCAGTAGTCTCCGGGACAGGGTCTCTGAGCAGTACTTC
d_gene: -; abundance: -; len: 14; v_gene: TRBV14; j_gene: TRBJ1-2; CDR3aa: CASSQDRRIDGYTF; CDR3nt: TGTGCCAGCAGCCAAGATCGGCGGATTGATGGCTACACCTTC
d_gene: -; abundance: -; len: 15; v_gene: TRBV9; j_gene: TRBJ2-3; CDR3aa: CASSPQGGETDTQYF; CDR3nt: TGTGCCAGCAGCCCTCAGGGGGGGGAGACAGATACGCAGTATTTT
d_gene: -; abundance: -; len: 17; v_gene: TRBV5-6; j_gene: TRBJ2-7; CDR3aa: CASSSNSAGIKTYEQYF; CDR3nt: TGTGCCAGCAGCTCCAACTCGGCAGGGATTAAAACCTACGAGCAGTACTTC
d_gene: -; abundance: -; len: 15; v_gene: TRBV7-2; j_gene: TRBJ1-5; CDR3aa: CASTVVPDSNQPQHF; CDR3nt: TGTGCCAGCACCGTCGTCCCGGATAGCAATCAGCCCCAGCATTTT
d_gene: -; abundance: -; len: 12; v_gene: TRBV7-9; j_gene: TRBJ1-2; CDR3aa: CASSLAGDGYTF; CDR3nt: TGTGCCAGCAGCTTAGCGGGGGATGGCTACACCTTC
d_gene: TRBD2; abundance: few; len: 13; v_gene: TRBV28; j_gene: TRBJ2-7; CDR3aa: CASGTSGTYEQYF; CDR3nt: TGTGCCAGCGGGACTAGCGGGACGTACGAGCAGTACTTC
d_gene: -; abundance: -; len: 16; v_gene: TRBV5-1; j_gene: TRBJ2-5; CDR3aa: CASSLRQQASQETQYF; CDR3nt: TGCGCCAGCAGCTTGAGGCAACAGGCTTCCCAAGAGACCCAGTACTTC
d_gene: -; abundance: -; len: 14; v_gene: TRBV5-4; j_gene: TRBJ1-1; CDR3aa: CASSFGHPGTEAFF; CDR3nt: TGTGCCAGCAGCTTTGGACACCCGGGGACTGAAGCTTTCTTT
d_gene: TRBD2; abundance: -; len: 15; v_gene: TRBV5-5; j_gene: TRBJ2-1; CDR3aa: CASSLVPAGVYEQFF; CDR3nt: TGTGCCAGCAGCTTGGTTCCGGCGGGAGTTTATGAGCAGTTCTTC
d_gene: -; abundance: -; len: 14; v_gene: TRBV9; j_gene: TRBJ1-1; CDR3aa: CASSSAMANTEAFF; CDR3nt: TGTGCCAGCAGCTCAGCAATGGCGAACACTGAAGCTTTCTTT
d_gene: -; abundance: -; len: 13; v_gene: TRBV19; j_gene: TRBJ2-1; CDR3aa: CASSISDANEQFF; CDR3nt: TGTGCCAGTAGTATAAGCGACGCCAATGAGCAGTTCTTC
d_gene: -; abundance: -; len: 15; v_gene: TRBV11-2; j_gene: TRBJ2-5; CDR3aa: CASSPTGYAGETQYF; CDR3nt: TGTGCCAGCAGCCCCACTGGTTATGCAGGAGAGACCCAGTACTTC
d_gene: -; abundance: -; len: 13; v_gene: TRBV7-8; j_gene: TRBJ1-5; CDR3aa: CASRNQGDQPQHF; CDR3nt: TGTGCCAGCAGGAACCAGGGAGATCAGCCCCAGCATTTT
d_gene: -; abundance: many; len: 14; v_gene: TRBV9; j_gene: TRBJ1-2; CDR3aa: CASSVGRTNYGYTF; CDR3nt: TGTGCCAGCAGCGTAGGTAGGACTAACTATGGCTACACCTTC
d_gene: -; abundance: -; len: 11; v_gene: TRBV20-1; j_gene: TRBJ2-1; CDR3aa: CSATRNNEQFF; CDR3nt: TGCAGTGCGACTAGAAACAATGAGCAGTTCTTC